The following is a T cell receptor beta chain sequence with its context. Its antigen is as yet unknown. Germline V gene sequence: CDR1 MDHEN, CDR2 SYDVKM. V lost 4 bases and J lost 3, with 11 bases in between. CDR3 length: 14 amino acids. The data derive from a study of cytomegalovirus exposure and HLA in healthy donors. Study-wide results and limits: TCR beta sequences reportedly predicted most subjects' HLA-A and HLA-B alleles accurately.

Primers included in the PCR were 60 Vbeta and 13 Jbeta primers. Only in-frame clones appear in the TCRdb table, and some are missing; sequencing was by immunoSEQ multiplex PCR. In the table there are around 190,000 clones, 65% to 90% of which are singletons. The sequence was collected from a woman aged 50 to 65 in good health and CMV-seronegative. Input material: PBMCs. This sequence joins TRBV28 and TRBJ2-3; possibly TRBD2 for D (5 bases). The CDR3 spells CASSSGRRTDTQYF. CDR3 nucleotide sequence: TGTGCCAGCAGTTCCGGACGGAGGACAGATACGCAGTATTTT.